There are a few counts of the clone carrying this T cell receptor (beta chain). The antigen is not known. The sample belongs to a study of T cell repertoires in cytomegalovirus infection. Using its own MiXCR run on the reads, TCRdb lists one record per CDR3 protein. The repertoire has 300,000 to 450,000 distinct CDR3 sequences, less than 20% of them found once; the top ten carry 8.7%. This CDR3 has 15 amino acids. Trimming shortened V by 4 bases and J by 1 base, and 11 bases separated the two germline ends. Findings of the study overall: HLA-C-restricted CMV clonotypes gave the most frequent clonotype in two of eight donors.

The specimen was PBMCs. The rearrangement joins TRBV12-3 or TRBV12-4 to TRBJ2-1, with D tentatively TRBD2 (6 bases). This clonotype was sampled from a human donor in good health (CMV status not recorded). Some clones in this sample may be carry-over from other donors' samples. The CDR3 DNA follows: TGTGCCAGCAGTTACGGGAGAGGGTCCTACAATGAGCAGTTCTTC. Its protein is CASSYGRGSYNEQFF.